Below are 17 T cell receptor beta chains sequenced from a single sample in a study of tumor-infiltrating lymphocytes in oesophageal squamous cell carcinoma. TCRdb called the PCR reads again in MiXCR, with one record for every CDR3 protein. The profile shows under 20,000 distinct CDR3 sequences, around 39% of them singletons. The specimen was esophageal tumor tissue. The source of these receptors is a male donor with esophageal squamous cell carcinoma.

The chain employs TRBV4-1 and TRBJ2-3; 13 positions agree with TRBD2. CDR3 size: 17 residues. The germline gives CDR1 MGHRA, CDR2 YSYEKL. V was clipped by 3 bases and J by 3 bases; unmatched bases: 6. The CDR3 DNA follows: TGCGCCAGCAGCCAGAGAAGGACTAGCGGGGGAACAGATACGCAGTATTTT. This gives the protein CASSQRRTSGGTDTQYF.

This clonotype was observed at least ten times. This chain links TRBV27 with TRBJ1-1, with D possibly being TRBD1 (6 bases). Germline V gives CDR1 MNHEY, CDR2 SMNVEV (reference sequence). Trimming took off 6 bases at V and 4 bases at J, with 15 bases between the two ends. The CDR3 is 14 amino acids. The CDR3 DNA reads as TGTGCCAGCAGGGGGGGCACCGAGGGCACTGAAGCTTTCTTT. Translating it yields CASRGGTEGTEAFF.

This clonotype was recorded at least ten times. V gene TRBV6-1 combines with J gene TRBJ1-6, with D maybe TRBD1 (5 bases). The CDR3 runs to 15 residues. Trimming pared 5 bases from V and 19 bases from J, leaving 27 bases between. Germline V gives CDR1 MNHNS, CDR2 SASEGT. CDR3 protein: CASSQPGLAGLEQHF. In nucleotides, the CDR3 is TGTGCCAGCAGTCAACCGGGACTAGCGGGACTCGAGCAGCACTTT.

This clonotype came up many times. A much larger clone differs from this one at a single base, so this may be a read error. This chain links TRBV12-3 or TRBV12-4 with TRBJ2-7; TRBD2 agrees at 9 bases. The CDR3 loop spans 15 amino acids. V shed 6 bases, J shed 7 bases, and the junction held 13 bases outside the gene matches. The CDR3 reads CASRPSSGEYNEQYF. The DNA of the CDR3 is TGTGCCAGCAGGCCCTCTAGCGGGGAGTACAATGAGCAGTACTTC.

At least ten counts were recorded for this clonotype. The CDR3 here is CASSPRQSGTSGSYEQYF. CDR3 DNA: TGTGCCAGCAGTCCGAGGCAATCCGGGACTAGCGGGAGCTACGAGCAGTACTTC. The chain combines TRBV6-1 with TRBJ2-7; 14 bases agree with TRBD2. This CDR3 comprises 18 residues. CDR1 and CDR2 (germline): MNHNS, SASEGT. Losses at the gene ends were 5 bases for V and 3 bases for J; bases not matched to a gene: 12.

This clonotype was detected many times. The chain uses TRBV19 and TRBJ2-5, with D possibly TRBD1 on 5 matching bases. The DNA end favors TRBJ2-7, so the J call may be wrong. In germline, CDR1 is LNHDA, CDR2 SQIVND (reference sequence). This CDR3 is 14 amino acids long. CDR3 nucleotide sequence: TGTGCCAGTAGTGAGGCAGGGTTGACGGTCGAGCAGTACTTC. Amino acid sequence: CASSEAGLTVEQYF.

In its sample, this clonotype ranks as medium-sized. The chain is built from TRBV7-8 and TRBJ2-3, with D possibly being TRBD2 (6 bases). The CDR3 length is 16 residues. Germline V gives CDR1 SGHVS, CDR2 FQNEAQ. V lost 5 bases to trimming and J lost 4 bases, with 19 bases between them. Here the CDR3 DNA reads TGTGCCAGCAGCCCGCTAGCGCCGAGAGTGGCAGATACGCAGTATTTT. Its protein product is CASSPLAPRVADTQYF.

This chain links TRBV7-6 with TRBJ2-7, with D perhaps TRBD2 (7 bases). The CDR3 extends over 15 amino acids. Trimming left V 4 bases short and J 2 bases short, with 15 bases between. Germline-derived CDR1 and CDR2 are SGHVS and FNYEAQ. The CDR3 coding sequence is TGTGCCAGCAGCTCACCGAGGGGGGGGGCCTACGAGCAGTACTTC. Its translation is CASSSPRGGAYEQYF.

The chain links TRBV24-1 to TRBJ2-7; D not resolved. The DNA end is more similar to TRBJ2-1, so the J call may be wrong. The germline gives CDR1 KGHDR, CDR2 SFDVKD. CDR3 length: 16 residues. CDR3: CATSDASGDNYNEQFF. Written as DNA, the CDR3 is TGTGCCACCAGTGATGCGTCTGGAGACAACTACAATGAGCAGTTCTTC.

This chain joins TRBV6-2 or TRBV6-3 and TRBJ2-1, with D perhaps given as TRBD1 or TRBD2 (5 bases each). The closer fit of TRBJ2-7 to the DNA end suggests the J call may be wrong. Germline V lookup: CDR1 MNHEY, CDR2 SVGEGT. This CDR3 has 16 amino acids. The CDR3 sequence: CASSYSKGRRSDEQYF. DNA for the CDR3: TGTGCCAGCAGTTACTCTAAGGGACGGAGATCGGACGAGCAGTACTTC.

This clonotype has ten or more counts. This rearrangement joins TRBV11-2 to TRBJ2-5; no firm D call. V shed 2 bases and J shed 5 bases, with 9 bases lying between them. The CDR3 sequence is 13 residues long. CDR1 is SGHAT and CDR2 is FQNNGV in the germline V gene. CDR3 bases: TGTGCCAGCAGCTTAACTAACATGGAGACCCAGTACTTC. This sequence encodes CASSLTNMETQYF.

The rearrangement uses TRBV4-2 and TRBJ2-7, with 10 bases aligning to TRBD1. This CDR3 is built from 15 residues. Germline trimming cut 4 bases from V and 4 bases from J; bases unmatched to any gene: 7. Germline CDR1 is LGHNA and CDR2 is YNFKEQ. CDR3 protein: CASSRTTGGRYEQYF. CDR3 nucleotide sequence: TGTGCCAGCAGCCGCACGACAGGGGGCAGGTACGAGCAGTACTTC.

The gene calls are TRBV7-2 and TRBJ2-5; D is uncertain. Germline V gene data show CDR1 as SGHTA and CDR2 as FQGNSA. This CDR3 is 13 amino acids long. V shed 5 bases and J shed 1 base, with 8 bases lying between them. Written as DNA, the CDR3 is TGTGCCAGCAGCGCTTTGACCCAAGAGACCCAGTACTTC. Protein product: CASSALTQETQYF.

This clonotype has ten or more counts. This chain links TRBV6-1 with TRBJ1-1, with 8 bases aligning to TRBD1. Germline V gene data show CDR1 as MNHNS and CDR2 as SASEGT. V shed 3 bases, J shed 7 bases, and the junction held 10 bases outside the gene matches. There are 15 residues in the CDR3. This chain's CDR3 is CASSEWQGAAYEAFF. The CDR3 DNA reads TGTGCCAGCAGTGAGTGGCAGGGGGCGGCCTATGAAGCTTTCTTT.

This clonotype was observed a handful of times. The chain is built from TRBV6-5 and TRBJ2-5; D is possibly TRBD1 or TRBD2 (5 bases each). The CDR3 runs 15 residues. V lost 6 bases and J lost 4, with 18 bases in between. Germline values: CDR1 MNHEY, CDR2 SVGAGI. The DNA of the CDR3 is TGTGCCAGCAGCTACGGGGTCGAAGGGGTAGAGACCCAGTACTTC. This codes for CASSYGVEGVETQYF.

This clonotype was observed a few times. The CDR3 loop is CASSSRGSRTDTQYF. The CDR3 bases are TGTGCCAGCAGCTCACGGGGGAGCAGGACAGATACGCAGTATTTT. The chain employs TRBV27 and TRBJ2-3; perhaps TRBD2 as D (6 bases). The CDR3 extends over 15 amino acids. Germline V CDR1 and CDR2: MNHEY, SMNVEV (reference sequence). Trimming took 6 bases from V and 3 from J, leaving 16 bases between them.

The J gene is TRBJ2-5, the V gene TRBV30, with D perhaps TRBD1 (5 bases). Matching the DNA end better, TRBJ2-1 makes the J call doubtful. CDR1 GTSNPN and CDR2 SVGIG come from the germline V gene (reference sequence). The CDR3 is 11 amino acids. The CDR3 DNA reads as TGTGCCTGGAGCACAGGCTACGAGCAGTTCTTC. It yields the protein CAWSTGYEQFF.